This T cell receptor (beta chain) stems from a study of blood T cell repertoires in COVID-19. Study-wide background: Researchers got acute and convalescent COVID-19 samples from the United States, Italy and Spain.

As processed by the authors: Cell counts per sample came from amplifying reference gene primers. The data were produced by immunoSEQ multiplex PCR, yet TCRdb's version contains in-frame clones alone and is incomplete. Clone size and V and J calls were adopted from that table, with D and trimming inferred from the DNA. The table has 40,000 to 50,000 clones, 80% to 90% seen once. The CDR3 spans 16 residues. Germline CDR1 and CDR2: MGHRA and YSYEKL. J gave up 10 bases and V 1 base, and 6 bases lay outside the gene matches. This sequence originates from a man aged 25 to 40 with active or convalescent COVID-19. Sequencing was carried out using peripheral blood. The chain employs TRBV4-1 and TRBJ2-1, with TRBD2 matching over 14 bases. For the CDR3, the DNA is TGCGCCAGCAGCCAAGCGACTAGCGGGGGGGCGGACGAGCAGTTCTTC. Translated: CASSQATSGGADEQFF.